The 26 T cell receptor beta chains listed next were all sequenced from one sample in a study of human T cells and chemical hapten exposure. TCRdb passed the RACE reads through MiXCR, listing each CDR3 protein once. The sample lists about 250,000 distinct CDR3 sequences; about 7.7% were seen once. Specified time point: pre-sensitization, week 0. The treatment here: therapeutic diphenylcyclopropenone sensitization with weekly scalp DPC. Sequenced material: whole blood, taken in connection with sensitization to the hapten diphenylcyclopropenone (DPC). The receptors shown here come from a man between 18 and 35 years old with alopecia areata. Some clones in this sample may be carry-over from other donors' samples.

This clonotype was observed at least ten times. In DNA, the CDR3 is TGTGCCAGCAGCCTAGAAACAGGGAGCACAGATACGCAGTATTTT. It translates to CASSLETGSTDTQYF. V is TRBV5-6 and J is TRBJ2-3, with D possibly being TRBD1 (6 bases). With 4 bases removed from V and 0 bases from J, the gap between germline ends came to 12 bases. The CDR3 totals 15 residues. The germline gives CDR1 SGHDT, CDR2 YYEEEE.

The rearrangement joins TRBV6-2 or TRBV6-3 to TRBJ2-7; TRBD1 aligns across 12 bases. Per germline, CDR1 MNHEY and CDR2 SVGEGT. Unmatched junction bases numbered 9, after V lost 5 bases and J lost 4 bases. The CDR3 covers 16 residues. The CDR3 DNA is TGTGCCAGCAGTCCCGGGACAGGGGGCTTCAGGTACGAGCAGTACGTC. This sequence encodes CASSPGTGGFRYEQYV.

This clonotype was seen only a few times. The CDR3 is CASSPRTFGSPDTQYF. Here the CDR3 DNA reads TGCGCCAGCAGCCCTCGGACATTCGGTAGTCCAGATACGCAGTATTTT. This rearrangement joins TRBV5-1 to TRBJ2-3; possible D gene TRBD1, 5 bases. The ends were cut back, 4 bases at V and 4 bases at J, with 19 bases in the middle. CDR1 is SGHRS and CDR2 is YFSETQ in the germline V gene. This CDR3 has 16 amino acids.

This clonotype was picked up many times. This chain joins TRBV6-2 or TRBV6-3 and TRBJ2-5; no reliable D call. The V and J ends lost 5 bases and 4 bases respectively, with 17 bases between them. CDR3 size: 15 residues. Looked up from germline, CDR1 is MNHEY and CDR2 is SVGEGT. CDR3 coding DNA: TGTGCCAGCAGTCTCCCGCCGGGTGAAGCAGAGACCCAGTACTTC. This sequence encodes CASSLPPGEAETQYF.

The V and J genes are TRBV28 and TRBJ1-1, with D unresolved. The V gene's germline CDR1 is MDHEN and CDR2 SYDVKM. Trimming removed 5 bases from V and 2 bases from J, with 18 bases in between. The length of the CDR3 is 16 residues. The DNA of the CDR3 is TGTGCCAGCAGTCTCCTTCTCGGGCGGAGAAACACTGAAGCTTTCTTT. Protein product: CASSLLLGRRNTEAFF. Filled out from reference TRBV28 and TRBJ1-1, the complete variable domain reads DVKVTQSSRYLVKRTGEKVFLECVQDMDHENMFWYRQDPGLGLRLIYFSYDVKMKEKGDIPEGYSVSREKKERFSLILESASTNQTSMYLCASSLLLGRRNTEAFFGQGTRLTVV.

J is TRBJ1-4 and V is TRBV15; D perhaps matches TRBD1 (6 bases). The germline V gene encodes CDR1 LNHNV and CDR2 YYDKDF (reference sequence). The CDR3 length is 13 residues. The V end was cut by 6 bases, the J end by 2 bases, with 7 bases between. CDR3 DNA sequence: TGTGCCACCAGAGACAGGACTAATGAAAAACTGTTTTTT. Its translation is CATRDRTNEKLFF.

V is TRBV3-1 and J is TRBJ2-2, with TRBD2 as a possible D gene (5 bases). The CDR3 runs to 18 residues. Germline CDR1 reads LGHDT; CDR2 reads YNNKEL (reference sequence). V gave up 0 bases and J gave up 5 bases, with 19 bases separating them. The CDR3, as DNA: TGTGCCAGCAGCCAAGACCGGGATATATACGGTTGGACCGGGGAGCTGTTTTTT. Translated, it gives CASSQDRDIYGWTGELFF.

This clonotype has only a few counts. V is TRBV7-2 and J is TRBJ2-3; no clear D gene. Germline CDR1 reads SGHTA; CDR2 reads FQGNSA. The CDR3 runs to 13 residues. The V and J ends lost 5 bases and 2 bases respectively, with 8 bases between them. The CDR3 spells CASSKDPTDTQYF. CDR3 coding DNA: TGTGCCAGCAGCAAGGACCCCACAGATACGCAGTATTTT.

The CDR3 DNA reads TGCGCCAGCAGTGAGTCGGGAGATACGCAGTATTTT. This codes for CASSESGDTQYF. The chain is built from TRBV10-1 and TRBJ2-3; D ambiguous. Per the germline V gene, CDR1 is WNHNN and CDR2 is SYGVQD (reference sequence). With 0 bases removed from V and 5 bases from J, the gap between germline ends came to 3 bases. This CDR3 is built from 12 residues.

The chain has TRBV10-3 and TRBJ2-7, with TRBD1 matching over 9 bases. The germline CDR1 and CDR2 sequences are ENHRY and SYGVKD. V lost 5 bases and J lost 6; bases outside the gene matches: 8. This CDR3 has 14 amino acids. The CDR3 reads CAISTGGAVSEQYV. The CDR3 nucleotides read TGTGCCATCAGTACAGGGGGCGCGGTTTCCGAGCAGTACGTC.

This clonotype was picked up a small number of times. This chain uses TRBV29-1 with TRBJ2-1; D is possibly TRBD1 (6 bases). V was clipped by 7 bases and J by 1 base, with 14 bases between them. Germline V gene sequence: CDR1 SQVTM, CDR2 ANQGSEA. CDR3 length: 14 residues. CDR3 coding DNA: TGCAGCGCCCTGACAGGTAATTCCTACAATGAGCAGTTCTTC. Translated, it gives CSALTGNSYNEQFF.

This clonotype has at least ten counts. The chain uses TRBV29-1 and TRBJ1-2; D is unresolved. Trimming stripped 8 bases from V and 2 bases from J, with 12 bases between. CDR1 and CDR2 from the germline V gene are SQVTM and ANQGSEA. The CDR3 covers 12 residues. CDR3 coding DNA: TGCAGCACGACTACTGGAAACTATGGCTACACCTTC. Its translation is CSTTTGNYGYTF.

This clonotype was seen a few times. The CDR3, as DNA: TGTGCCAGCAGTTACGCGACAGGGGCCCAAAACATTCAGTACTTC. Translating gives CASSYATGAQNIQYF. The chain combines TRBV6-5 with TRBJ2-4; 8 bases are a match to TRBD1. The trim removed 2 bases at V and 5 bases at J, leaving 5 bases unmatched. Germline loops: CDR1 MNHEY, CDR2 SVGAGI. This CDR3 is built from 15 residues.

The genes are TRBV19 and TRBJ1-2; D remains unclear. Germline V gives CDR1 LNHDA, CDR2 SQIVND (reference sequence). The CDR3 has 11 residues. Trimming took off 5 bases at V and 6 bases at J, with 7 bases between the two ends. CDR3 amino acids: CASSSVHGYTF. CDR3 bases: TGTGCCAGTAGTTCCGTTCATGGCTACACCTTC.

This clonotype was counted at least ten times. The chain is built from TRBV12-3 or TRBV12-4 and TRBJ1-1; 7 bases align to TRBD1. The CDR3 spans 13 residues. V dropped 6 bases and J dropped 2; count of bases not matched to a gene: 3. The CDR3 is CASRTGYNTEAFF. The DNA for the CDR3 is TGTGCCAGCAGGACAGGGTATAACACTGAAGCTTTCTTT.

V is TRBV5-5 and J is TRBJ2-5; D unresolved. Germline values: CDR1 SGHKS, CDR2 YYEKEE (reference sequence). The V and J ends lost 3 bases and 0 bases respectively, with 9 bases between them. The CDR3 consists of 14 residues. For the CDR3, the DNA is TGTGCCAGCAGCTCCCGGGCAGACCAAGAGACCCAGTACTTC. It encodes CASSSRADQETQYF.

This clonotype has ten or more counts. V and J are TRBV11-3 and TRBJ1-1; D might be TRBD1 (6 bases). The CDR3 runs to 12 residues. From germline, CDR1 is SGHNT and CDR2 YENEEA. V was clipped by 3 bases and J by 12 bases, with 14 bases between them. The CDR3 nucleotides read TGTGCCAGCAGCTTTTTTGAGGGGGAACCTTTCTTT. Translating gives CASSFFEGEPFF.

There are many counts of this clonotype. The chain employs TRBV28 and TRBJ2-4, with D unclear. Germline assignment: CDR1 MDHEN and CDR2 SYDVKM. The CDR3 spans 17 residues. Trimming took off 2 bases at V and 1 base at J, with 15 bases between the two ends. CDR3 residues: CASSLESAGWAKNIQYF. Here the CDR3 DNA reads TGTGCCAGCAGTTTAGAGTCTGCAGGTTGGGCCAAAAACATTCAGTACTTC. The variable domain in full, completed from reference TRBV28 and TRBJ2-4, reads DVKVTQSSRYLVKRTGEKVFLECVQDMDHENMFWYRQDPGLGLRLIYFSYDVKMKEKGDIPEGYSVSREKKERFSLILESASTNQTSMYLCASSLESAGWAKNIQYFGAGTRLSVL.

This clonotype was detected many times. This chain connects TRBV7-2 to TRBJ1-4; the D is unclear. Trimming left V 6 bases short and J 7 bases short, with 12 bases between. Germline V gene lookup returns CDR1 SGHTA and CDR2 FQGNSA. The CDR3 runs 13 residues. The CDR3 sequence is CASRPGDGEKLFF. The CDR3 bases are TGTGCCAGCAGGCCCGGCGATGGTGAAAAACTGTTTTTT.

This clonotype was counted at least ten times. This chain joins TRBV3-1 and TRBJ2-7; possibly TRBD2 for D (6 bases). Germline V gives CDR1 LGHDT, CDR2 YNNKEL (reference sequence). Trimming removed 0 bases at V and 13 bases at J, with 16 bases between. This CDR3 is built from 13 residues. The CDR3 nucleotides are TGTGCCAGCAGCCAAGAGAGGTGGAGGGGCCTTTACGTC. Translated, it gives CASSQERWRGLYV.

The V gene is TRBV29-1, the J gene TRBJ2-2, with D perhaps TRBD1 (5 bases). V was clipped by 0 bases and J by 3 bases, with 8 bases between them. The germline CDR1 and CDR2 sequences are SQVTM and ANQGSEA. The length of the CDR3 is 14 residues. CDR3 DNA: TGCAGCGTTGAAGATCAAGGGGACACCGGGGAGCTGTTTTTT. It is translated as CSVEDQGDTGELFF.

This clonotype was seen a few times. CDR3 sequence (DNA): TGTGCCAGCAGTTCAGGGGGCATCTCCGAGCAGTACGTC. It specifies CASSSGGISEQYV. J is TRBJ2-7 and V is TRBV12-3 or TRBV12-4; 8 nucleotides agree with TRBD1. Trimming cost V 4 bases and J 6 bases; bases outside gene matches: 5. This CDR3 has 13 amino acids.

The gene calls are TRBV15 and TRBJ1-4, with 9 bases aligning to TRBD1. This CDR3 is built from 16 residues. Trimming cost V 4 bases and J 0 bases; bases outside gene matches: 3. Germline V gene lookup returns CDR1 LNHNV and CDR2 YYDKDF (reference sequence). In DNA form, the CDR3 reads TGTGCCACCAGCACTACAGGGGGCCCAACTAATGAAAAACTGTTTTTT. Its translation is CATSTTGGPTNEKLFF.

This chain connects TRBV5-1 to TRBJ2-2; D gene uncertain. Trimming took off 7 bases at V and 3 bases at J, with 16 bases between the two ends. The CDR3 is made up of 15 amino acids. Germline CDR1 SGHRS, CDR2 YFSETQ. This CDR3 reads CASRTWGTYTGELFF. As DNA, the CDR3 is TGCGCCAGCCGCACGTGGGGAACCTACACCGGGGAGCTGTTTTTT. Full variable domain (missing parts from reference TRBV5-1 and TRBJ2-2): KAGVTQTPRYLIKTRGQQVTLSCSPISGHRSVSWYQQTPGQGLQFLFEYFSETQRNKGNFPGRFSGRQFSNSRSEMNVSTLELGDSALYLCASRTWGTYTGELFFGEGSRLTVL.

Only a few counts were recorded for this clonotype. The CDR3 spells CSAGRESNQPQHF. CDR3 in DNA: TGCAGTGCAGGACGGGAAAGCAATCAGCCCCAGCATTTT. The rearrangement uses TRBV20-1 and TRBJ1-5, with no clear D. The CDR3 contains 13 residues. V lost 6 bases to trimming and J lost 1 base, with 10 bases between them. Germline V lookup: CDR1 DFQATT, CDR2 SNEGSKA (reference sequence).

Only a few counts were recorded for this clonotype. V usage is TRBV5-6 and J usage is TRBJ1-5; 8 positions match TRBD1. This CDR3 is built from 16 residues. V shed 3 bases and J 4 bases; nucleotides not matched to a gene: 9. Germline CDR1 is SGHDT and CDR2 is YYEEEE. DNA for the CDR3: TGTGCCAGCAGCTGGAGGACAGGGACCGGGAATCAGCCCCAGCATTTT. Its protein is CASSWRTGTGNQPQHF.